Shown below are 5 T cell receptor beta chains from a single sample sequenced in a study of T cell responses to AZD1222 COVID-19 vaccine. Profiled with immunoSEQ multiplex PCR; TCRdb holds only in-frame clones, not every one. The sample consists of about 130,000 clones, around 90% of them appearing once. Material: peripheral blood, obtained on day 0 of AZD1222 vaccination. Every receptor here comes from an adult in good health.

This clone was counted only a few times. The V call is TRBV2, the J call TRBJ1-1; D is unresolved. The CDR3 contains 12 residues. The germline V gene encodes CDR1 SNHLY and CDR2 FYNNEI. Trimming left V 9 bases short and J 2 bases short, with 10 bases between. As DNA, the CDR3 is TGTGCCAGTCAATACGGTAACACTGAAGCTTTCTTT. It specifies CASQYGNTEAFF.

This sequence joins TRBV7-9 and TRBJ2-2; 10 nucleotides align to TRBD2. The CDR3 has 14 amino acids. In germline, CDR1 is SEHNR, CDR2 FQNEAQ (reference sequence). V was pared by 5 bases and J by 7 bases, with 4 bases of the junction left unmatched. CDR3 sequence: CASSPSGSNGELFF. The CDR3 DNA is TGTGCCAGCAGCCCTAGCGGGAGTAACGGGGAGCTGTTTTTT.

V usage is TRBV2 and J usage is TRBJ2-5; 8 bases match TRBD2. CDR1 is SNHLY and CDR2 is FYNNEI in the germline V gene. The CDR3 has 16 residues. The V gene end was trimmed by 0 bases and the J gene end by 6 bases; junction bases not matched to a gene: 9. The CDR3 region is CASSEARAGGSQTQYF. The CDR3 region has the DNA TGTGCCAGCAGTGAAGCGCGGGCGGGAGGCAGCCAGACCCAGTACTTC.

The rearrangement joins TRBV19 to TRBJ1-2; TRBD1 aligns across 7 bases. The CDR3 extends over 13 amino acids. Germline V gene lookup returns CDR1 LNHDA and CDR2 SQIVND (reference sequence). V was pared by 3 bases and J by 8 bases, with 6 bases of the junction left unmatched. CDR3 sequence: CASSIRQGWGYTF. The CDR3 DNA reads as TGTGCCAGTAGTATTAGACAGGGTTGGGGCTACACCTTC.

The rearrangement joins TRBV7-9 to TRBJ2-5; 7 bases fit TRBD2. The germline CDR1 and CDR2 sequences are SEHNR and FQNEAQ (reference sequence). This CDR3 has 14 amino acids. V dropped 8 bases and J dropped 2; count of bases not matched to a gene: 8. The DNA for the CDR3 is TGTGCCAGCGTGGGGGGGGAGATACAAGAGACCCAGTACTTC. Its protein is CASVGGEIQETQYF.